Included here is one T cell receptor (beta chain) sequence, with context. This entry comes from a study of technical replicates of blood from a handful of donors. Data came from immunoSEQ multiplex PCR; TCRdb stores just in-frame clones and leaves some out. The profile shows 100,000 or so clones, roughly 94% of them singletons. The J segment lost 8 bases and the V segment lost 2 bases, leaving 10 bases of the junction unmatched. The CDR3 has 16 residues. From germline, CDR1 is SEHNR and CDR2 FQNEAQ (reference sequence). The sequence came from a human donor in good health. Sequenced sample: T cells isolated from PBMCs. The rearrangement uses TRBV7-9 and TRBJ1-2; 11 bases agree with TRBD1. CDR3 DNA: TGTGCCAGCAGCTTACCATCCGGGACAGGGGGTTCCGGCTACACCTTC. It yields the protein CASSLPSGTGGSGYTF.